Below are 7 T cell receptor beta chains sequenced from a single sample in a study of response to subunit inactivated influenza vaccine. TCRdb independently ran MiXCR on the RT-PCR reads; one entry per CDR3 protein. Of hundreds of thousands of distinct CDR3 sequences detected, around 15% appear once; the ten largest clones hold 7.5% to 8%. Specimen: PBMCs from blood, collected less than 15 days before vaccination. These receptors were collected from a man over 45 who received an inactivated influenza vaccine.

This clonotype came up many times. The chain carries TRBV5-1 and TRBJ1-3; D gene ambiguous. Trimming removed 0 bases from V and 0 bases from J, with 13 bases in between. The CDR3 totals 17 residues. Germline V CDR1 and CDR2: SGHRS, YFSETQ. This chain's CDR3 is CASSLGTSYSSGNTIYF. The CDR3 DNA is TGCGCCAGCAGCTTGGGCACCTCCTACAGCTCTGGAAACACCATATATTTT.

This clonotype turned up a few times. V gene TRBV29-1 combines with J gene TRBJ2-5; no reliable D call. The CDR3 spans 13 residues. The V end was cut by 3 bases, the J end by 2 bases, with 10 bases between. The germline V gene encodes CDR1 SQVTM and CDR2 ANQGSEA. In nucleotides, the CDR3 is TGCAGCGTTGATTGGCAGGCGCAAGAGACCCAGTACTTC. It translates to CSVDWQAQETQYF.

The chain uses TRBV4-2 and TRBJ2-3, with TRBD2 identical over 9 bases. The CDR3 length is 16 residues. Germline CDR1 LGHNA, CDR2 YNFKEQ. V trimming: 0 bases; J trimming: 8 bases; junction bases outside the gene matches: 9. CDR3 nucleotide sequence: TGTGCCAGCAGCCAAGATGTCGCGGGGGGGCCTGGTACGCAGTATTTT. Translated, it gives CASSQDVAGGPGTQYF.

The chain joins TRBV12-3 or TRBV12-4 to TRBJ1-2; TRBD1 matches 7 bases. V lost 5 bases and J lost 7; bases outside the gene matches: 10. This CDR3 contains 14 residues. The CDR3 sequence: CASSGDSPRAGYTF. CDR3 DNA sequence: TGTGCCAGCAGTGGGGACAGCCCCCGAGCTGGCTACACCTTC.

In nucleotides, the CDR3 is TGCAGCGTGAATCGGGAGGACTCCTACAATGAGCAGTTCTTC. Amino acid sequence: CSVNREDSYNEQFF. The V call is TRBV29-1, the J call TRBJ2-1, with 7 bases aligning to TRBD2. Germline V gene lookup returns CDR1 SQVTM and CDR2 ANQGSEA. The CDR3 has 14 amino acids. Trimming took 6 bases from V and 0 from J; bases not matched to a gene: 5.

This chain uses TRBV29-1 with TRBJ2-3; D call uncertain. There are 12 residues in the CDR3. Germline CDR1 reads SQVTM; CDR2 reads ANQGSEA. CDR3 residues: CSGRVYTDTQYF. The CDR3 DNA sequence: TGCTCAGGTCGGGTCTACACAGATACGCAGTATTTT.

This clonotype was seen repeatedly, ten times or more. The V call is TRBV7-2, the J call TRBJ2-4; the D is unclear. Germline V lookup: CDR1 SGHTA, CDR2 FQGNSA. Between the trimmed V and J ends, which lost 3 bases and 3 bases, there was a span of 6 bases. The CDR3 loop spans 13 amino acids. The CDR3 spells CASSFRDKNIQYF. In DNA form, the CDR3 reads TGTGCCAGCAGCTTTAGGGACAAAAACATTCAGTACTTC.